These T cell receptor beta chains were read from a single sample in a study of vaccination effects on CD4 cells after COVID-19. TCRdb keeps only in-frame clones here, not all; method: immunoSEQ multiplex PCR. The sample consists of about 65,000 clones, more than 70% of them appearing once. No antigen has been identified for these receptors. The sequenced sample was CD4+ T cells from PBMCs cultured with HCoV-NL63 spike peptides, obtained before COVID-19 vaccination. The receptors come from a human donor who received a COVID-19 vaccine. CDR3s include the opening cysteine and the closing phenylalanine or tryptophan. A D gene is named only where the DNA matches it firmly.

J | V | D | CDR3 | DNA
TRBJ1-1 | TRBV5-1 | . | CASSLVSGLVAGTEAFF | TGCGCCAGCAGCTTGGTATCCGGTTTGGTGGCTGGCACTGAAGCTTTCTTT
TRBJ1-3 | TRBV30 | . | CAWSVGQSSGNTIYF | TGTGCCTGGAGTGTAGGCCAGAGCTCTGGAAACACCATATATTTT
TRBJ2-2 | TRBV9 | . | CASSSGRPGTGELFF | TGTGCCAGCAGCTCTGGGAGGCCAGGGACCGGGGAGCTGTTTTTT
TRBJ2-5 | TRBV6-1 | TRBD2 | CASSELAGKKTQYF | TGTGCCAGCAGTGAGTTAGCGGGGAAAAAGACCCAGTACTTC
TRBJ2-5 | TRBV7-2 | TRBD2 | CASSPSGGVETQYF | TGTGCCAGCAGCCCCAGCGGGGGGGTGGAGACCCAGTACTTC
TRBJ2-2 | TRBV3-1/TRBV3-2 | . | CASSQWTGELFF | TGTGCCAGCAGCCAGTGGACCGGGGAGCTGTTTTTT
TRBJ1-2 | TRBV28 | . | CASRIWGAPYGYTF | TGTGCCAGCAGGATCTGGGGGGCGCCCTATGGCTACACCTTC
TRBJ2-1 | TRBV11-2 | . | CASSLGTGYNEQFF | TGTGCCAGCAGCCTAGGGACGGGCTACAATGAGCAGTTCTTC
TRBJ2-5 | TRBV19 | . | CASRGQFSETQYF | TGTGCCAGTAGAGGACAGTTCAGTGAGACCCAGTACTTC
TRBJ2-5 | TRBV2 | . | CASSPRTGQETQYF | TGTGCCAGCAGTCCCCGGACTGGCCAAGAGACCCAGTACTTC
TRBJ1-1 | TRBV12-3/TRBV12-4 | . | CASSPRVDTEAFF | TGTGCCAGCAGCCCTAGGGTGGACACTGAAGCTTTCTTT
TRBJ2-6 | TRBV27 | TRBD1 | CASSLSMLEGDRARSGANVLTF | TGTGCCAGCAGTTTATCTATGTTGGAGGGGGACAGGGCACGCTCTGGGGCCAACGTCCTGACTTTC
TRBJ1-2 | TRBV29-1 | . | CSARDDSFYGYTF | TGCAGCGCCCGGGATGACAGCTTTTATGGCTACACCTTC
TRBJ2-3 | TRBV4-1 | TRBD1 | CASSVITGGGDTQYF | TGCGCCAGCAGCGTAATAACAGGGGGTGGGGATACGCAGTATTTT
TRBJ2-5 | TRBV6-4 | . | CASSEILGGGTQYF | TGTGCCAGCAGTGAGATCCTCGGGGGAGGGACCCAGTACTTC